Presented here are 4 T cell receptor beta chains from one specimen sequenced in a study of memory CD4+ T cells and cytomegalovirus serostatus. Single viable CD3+CD4+CD8-CD45RO+ cells were sorted as the memory CD4+ T cells. Only in-frame clones appear in the TCRdb table, and some are missing; sequencing was by immunoSEQ multiplex PCR. Found here are 45,000 to 55,000 clones, roughly 79% of them singletons; the top ten hold roughly 1.7%. The source material was memory CD4+ T cells from blood. The receptors originated from an adult in good health and CMV-seronegative.

This chain uses TRBV6-1 with TRBJ2-7; TRBD1 is a possible D gene (6 bases). V was trimmed by 9 bases and J by 0 bases, leaving 12 bases between them. Germline-derived CDR1 and CDR2 are MNHNS and SASEGT. This CDR3 region has 13 residues. The CDR3 coding sequence is TGTGCCAGTCGGACAGAACTCTCCTACGAGCAGTACTTC. Residues: CASRTELSYEQYF.

This chain links TRBV4-1 with TRBJ2-3; D remains ambiguous. Between the trimmed V and J ends, which lost 0 bases and 6 bases, there was a span of 10 bases. From germline, CDR1 is MGHRA and CDR2 YSYEKL. The CDR3 covers 14 residues. The CDR3 DNA follows: TGCGCCAGCAGCCAAGATTTATATACGGATACGCAGTATTTT. As protein: CASSQDLYTDTQYF.

J is TRBJ2-2 and V is TRBV5-1; D not resolved. The CDR3 has 15 residues. Germline V gene sequence: CDR1 SGHRS, CDR2 YFSETQ. Trimming removed 1 base at V and 4 bases at J, with 11 bases between. CDR3: CASSLLESSTGELFF. CDR3 coding DNA: TGCGCCAGCAGCTTGTTGGAAAGTTCCACCGGGGAGCTGTTTTTT.

This clone appeared a few times. The chain combines TRBV7-2 with TRBJ1-4, with TRBD1 matching 8 bases. Germline V lookup: CDR1 SGHTA, CDR2 FQGNSA. The CDR3 runs to 15 residues. V dropped 4 bases and J dropped 4; count of bases not matched to a gene: 5. The CDR3 DNA reads TGTGCCAGCAGCTCTACAGGGGGTCATAATGAAAAACTGTTTTTT. This codes for CASSSTGGHNEKLFF. Filled out from reference TRBV7-2 and TRBJ1-4, the complete variable domain reads GAGVSQSPSNKVTEKGKDVELRCDPISGHTALYWYRQSLGQGLEFLIYFQGNSAPDKSGLPSDRFSAERTGGSVSTLTIQRTQQEDSAVYLCASSSTGGHNEKLFFGSGTQLSVL.